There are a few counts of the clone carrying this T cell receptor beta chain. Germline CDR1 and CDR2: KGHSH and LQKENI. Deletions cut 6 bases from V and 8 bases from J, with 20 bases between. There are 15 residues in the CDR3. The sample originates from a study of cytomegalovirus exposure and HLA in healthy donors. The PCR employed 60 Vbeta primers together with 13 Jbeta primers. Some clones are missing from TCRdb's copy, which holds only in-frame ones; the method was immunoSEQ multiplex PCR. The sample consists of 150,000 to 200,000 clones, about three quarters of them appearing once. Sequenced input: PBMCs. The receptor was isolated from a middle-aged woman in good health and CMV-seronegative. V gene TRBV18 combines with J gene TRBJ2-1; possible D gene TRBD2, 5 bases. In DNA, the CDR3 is TGTGCCAGCTCCCCCGGCCCTAGCTACTTCGATGAGCAGTTCTTC. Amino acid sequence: CASSPGPSYFDEQFF.